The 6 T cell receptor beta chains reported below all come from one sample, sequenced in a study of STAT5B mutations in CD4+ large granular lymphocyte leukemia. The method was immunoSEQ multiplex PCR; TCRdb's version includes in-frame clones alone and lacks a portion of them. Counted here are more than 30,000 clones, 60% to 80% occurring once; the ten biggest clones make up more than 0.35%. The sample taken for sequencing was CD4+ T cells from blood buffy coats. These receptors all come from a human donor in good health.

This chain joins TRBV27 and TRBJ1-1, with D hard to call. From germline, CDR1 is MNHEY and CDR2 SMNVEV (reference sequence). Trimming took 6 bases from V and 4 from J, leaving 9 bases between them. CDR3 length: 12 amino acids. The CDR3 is CASRGSITEAFF. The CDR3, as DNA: TGTGCCAGCAGGGGAAGTATCACTGAAGCTTTCTTT.

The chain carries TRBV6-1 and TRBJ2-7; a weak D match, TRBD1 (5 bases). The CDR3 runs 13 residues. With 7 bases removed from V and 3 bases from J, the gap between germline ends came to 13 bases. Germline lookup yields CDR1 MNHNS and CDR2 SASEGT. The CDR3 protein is CASKQGSLYEQYF. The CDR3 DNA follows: TGTGCCAGCAAGCAGGGATCCCTCTACGAGCAGTACTTC.

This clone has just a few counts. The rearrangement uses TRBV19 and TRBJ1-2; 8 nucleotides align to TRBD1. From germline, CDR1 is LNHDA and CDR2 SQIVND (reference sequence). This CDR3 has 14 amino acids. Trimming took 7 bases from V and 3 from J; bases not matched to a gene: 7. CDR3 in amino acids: CASIQGALDYGYTF. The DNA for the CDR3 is TGTGCCAGTATCCAGGGGGCTTTGGACTATGGCTACACCTTC.

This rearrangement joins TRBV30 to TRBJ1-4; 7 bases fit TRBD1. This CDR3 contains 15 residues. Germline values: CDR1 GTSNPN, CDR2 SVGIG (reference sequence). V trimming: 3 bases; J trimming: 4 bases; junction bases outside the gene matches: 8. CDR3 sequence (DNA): TGTGCCTGGAGGACAGGGCAGGGAGGTAATGAAAAACTGTTTTTT. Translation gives CAWRTGQGGNEKLFF.

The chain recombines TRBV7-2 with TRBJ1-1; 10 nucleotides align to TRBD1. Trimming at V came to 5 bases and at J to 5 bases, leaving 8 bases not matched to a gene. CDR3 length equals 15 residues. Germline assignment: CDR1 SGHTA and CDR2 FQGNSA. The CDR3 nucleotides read TGTGCCAGCAGCACCCGACAGGGGGCCGTAACTGAAGCTTTCTTT. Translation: CASSTRQGAVTEAFF.

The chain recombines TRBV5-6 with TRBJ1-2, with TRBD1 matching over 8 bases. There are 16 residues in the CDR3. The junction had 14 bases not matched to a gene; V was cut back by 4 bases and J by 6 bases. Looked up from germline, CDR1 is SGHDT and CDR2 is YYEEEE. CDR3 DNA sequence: TGTGCCAGCAGCCGGACGACAGGGGTAAGAGGTGATGGCTACACCTTC. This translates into CASSRTTGVRGDGYTF.